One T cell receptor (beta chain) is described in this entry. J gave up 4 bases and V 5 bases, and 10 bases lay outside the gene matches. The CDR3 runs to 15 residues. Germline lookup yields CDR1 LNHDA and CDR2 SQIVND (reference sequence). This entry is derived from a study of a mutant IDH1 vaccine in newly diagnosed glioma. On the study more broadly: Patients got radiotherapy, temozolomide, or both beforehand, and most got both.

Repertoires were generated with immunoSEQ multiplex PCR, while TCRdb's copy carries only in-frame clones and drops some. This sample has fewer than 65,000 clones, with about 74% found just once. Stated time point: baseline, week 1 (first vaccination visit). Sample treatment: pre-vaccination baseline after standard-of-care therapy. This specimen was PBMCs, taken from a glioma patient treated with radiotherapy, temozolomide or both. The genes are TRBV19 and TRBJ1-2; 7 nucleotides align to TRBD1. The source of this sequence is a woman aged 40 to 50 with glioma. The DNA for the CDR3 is TGTGCCAGTAGTCCCCCGGACAGGACCTTCTATGGCTACACCTTC. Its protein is CASSPPDRTFYGYTF. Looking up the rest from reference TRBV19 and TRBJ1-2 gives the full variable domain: DGGITQSPKYLFRKEGQNVTLSCEQNLNHDAMYWYRQDPGQGLRLIYYSQIVNDFQKGDIAEGYSVSREKKESFPLTVTSAQKNPTAFYLCASSPPDRTFYGYTFGSGTRLTVV.